The 12 T cell receptor beta chains reported below all come from one sample, sequenced in a study of blood T cell repertoires in COVID-19. Sequenced by immunoSEQ multiplex PCR; TCRdb stores in-frame clones only, minus some. The table shows about 78,000 clones, with 90% occurring only once. Sequencing used peripheral blood. Receptors were obtained from a woman older than 75 with acute or convalescent COVID-19.

CDR3 DNA sequence: TGTGCCAGCGAACAGACACATGGCAATCAGCCCCAGCATTTT. Amino acids: CASEQTHGNQPQHF. The chain links TRBV6-5 to TRBJ1-5; D gene unclear. Looked up from germline, CDR1 is MNHEY and CDR2 is SVGAGI. The CDR3 has 14 amino acids. V was cut by 8 bases and J by 2 bases, with 13 bases left in between.

CDR3 in DNA: TGTGCCAGCAGCCTGCTGAGGGATTACACCGGGGAGCTGTTTTTT. Translating gives CASSLLRDYTGELFF. The rearrangement uses TRBV5-6 and TRBJ2-2; D perhaps matches TRBD2 (5 bases). With 4 bases removed from V and 3 bases from J, the gap between germline ends came to 13 bases. This CDR3 is built from 15 residues. The germline gives CDR1 SGHDT, CDR2 YYEEEE.

This clone occurred once. The chain joins TRBV6-5 to TRBJ2-4; a possible D gene is TRBD2 (5 bases). The CDR3 has 16 residues. Germline-derived CDR1 and CDR2 are MNHEY and SVGAGI. V was clipped by 0 bases and J by 2 bases, with 11 bases between them. DNA for the CDR3: TGTGCCAGCAGTTACTCGTCGAGCGGTTCCAAAAACATTCAGTACTTC. Its translation is CASSYSSSGSKNIQYF.

Points on this clone: One end of the junction is discordant with germline, which a read error may explain. V usage is TRBV7-7 and J usage is TRBJ2-4; 8 bases match TRBD2. The CDR3 spans 16 residues. Germline assignment: CDR1 SSHAT and CDR2 FNYEAQ (reference sequence). CDR3 sequence: CASNKSAGLALNIQYF. As DNA, the CDR3 is TGTGCTAGCAACAAATCAGCAGGACTAGCTTTGAACATTCAGTACTTC.

The chain is built from TRBV6-5 and TRBJ1-2; TRBD1 might be the D (5 bases). Per germline, CDR1 MNHEY and CDR2 SVGAGI. The V end was cut by 4 bases, the J end by 3 bases, with 9 bases between. CDR3 size: 13 residues. The CDR3 spells CASSSDSHYGYTF. The DNA of the CDR3 is TGTGCCAGCAGTTCCGACAGCCACTATGGCTACACCTTC.

This chain uses TRBV5-4 with TRBJ1-1; D possibly corresponds to TRBD1 (6 bases). Trimming stripped 3 bases from V and 3 bases from J, with 9 bases between. This CDR3 spans 13 amino acids. Germline V gene data show CDR1 as SGHNT and CDR2 as YYREEE (reference sequence). The DNA for the CDR3 is TGTGCCAGCAGCTCGACAGGCCACACTGAAGCTTTCTTT. The encoded protein is CASSSTGHTEAFF.

In this sample, this clone turned up once. The rearrangement joins TRBV18 to TRBJ2-3, with 11 positions matching TRBD2. The CDR3 is 17 residues long. Germline CDR1 and CDR2: KGHSH and LQKENI. V shed 4 bases, J shed 0 bases, and the junction held 6 bases outside the gene matches. CDR3 DNA: TGTGCCAGCTCACTGCTAGCGGGGGGCACGAGCACAGATACGCAGTATTTT. Protein product: CASSLLAGGTSTDTQYF.

This chain connects TRBV10-3 to TRBJ1-3, with no clear D. This CDR3 has 14 amino acids. V lost 7 bases to trimming and J lost 0 bases, with 10 bases between them. The germline V gene has CDR1 ENHRY and CDR2 SYGVKD. The CDR3 protein is CAITSTGSGNTIYF. Written as DNA, the CDR3 is TGTGCCATCACCTCGACGGGCTCTGGAAACACCATATATTTT.

The chain has TRBV7-7 and TRBJ2-1; the D gene is possibly TRBD2 (6 bases). CDR1 and CDR2 from the germline V gene are SSHAT and FNYEAQ (reference sequence). The CDR3 totals 15 residues. Trimming removed 1 base from V and 5 bases from J, with 12 bases in between. CDR3 residues: CASSLDGTPDNEQFF. The CDR3 DNA reads as TGTGCCAGCAGCTTAGATGGGACTCCTGACAATGAGCAGTTCTTC. Variable domain in full (rest from reference TRBV7-7 and TRBJ2-1): GAGVSQSPRYKVTKRGQDVTLRCDPISSHATLYWYQQALGQGPEFLTYFNYEAQPDKSGLPSDRFSAERPEGSISTLTIQRTEQRDSAMYRCASSLDGTPDNEQFFGPGTRLTVL.

J is TRBJ1-5 and V is TRBV19; 9 positions match TRBD1. Germline assignment: CDR1 LNHDA and CDR2 SQIVND (reference sequence). Trimming at V came to 9 bases and at J to 4 bases, leaving 1 base not matched to a gene. This CDR3 is built from 12 residues. The CDR3 loop reads CASGQGNQPQHF. The DNA for the CDR3 is TGTGCCAGCGGACAGGGGAATCAGCCCCAGCATTTT.

The J gene is TRBJ1-2, the V gene TRBV11-3; 7 bases match TRBD1. The germline V gene encodes CDR1 SGHNT and CDR2 YENEEA. J lost 3 bases, V lost 2 bases, and 6 bases had no gene match. The CDR3 sequence is 15 residues long. The CDR3, as DNA: TGTGCCAGCAGCTTACCTCGGACAGGCTACTATGGCTACACCTTC. Amino acids: CASSLPRTGYYGYTF.

The chain combines TRBV19 with TRBJ2-7, with no clear D. V was shortened by 4 bases and J by 2 bases, with 6 bases between the two germline ends. Germline CDR1 LNHDA, CDR2 SQIVND (reference sequence). The CDR3 extends over 12 amino acids. CDR3 loop: CASSSVPYEQYF. The CDR3 coding sequence is TGTGCCAGTAGTAGCGTGCCCTACGAGCAGTACTTC.